A single sample gave rise to the 15 T cell receptor beta chains below, sequenced in a study of T cell responses to AZD1222 COVID-19 vaccine. Using immunoSEQ multiplex PCR, the repertoire was profiled, and TCRdb retains in-frame clones only, with some absent. The sample includes roughly 100,000 clones, 75% to 95% of them seen just once. The sample in question was peripheral blood, obtained on day 0 of AZD1222 vaccination. The origin of the receptors is an adult in good health.

The chain has TRBV7-9 and TRBJ2-2; D ambiguous. CDR3 size: 14 residues. V dropped 2 bases and J dropped 1 base, with 5 bases sitting between them. Germline CDR1 reads SEHNR; CDR2 reads FQNEAQ (reference sequence). The CDR3 loop is CASSLSQNTGELFF. The CDR3 nucleotides read TGTGCCAGCAGCTTATCCCAGAACACCGGGGAGCTGTTTTTT.

The chain is built from TRBV21-1 and TRBJ1-2; the DNA was not used to check the table's D call, TRBD1. TRBV21-1 is shown as a pseudogene. The CDR3 sequence is 14 residues long. The chain's CDR3 is CASSKQGAILGYTF. Written as DNA, the CDR3 is TGTGCCAGCAGCAAGCAGGGGGCAATTCTTGGCTACACCTTC.

CDR3 in amino acids: CASSQVLSATDTQYF. In DNA form, the CDR3 reads TGTGCCAGCAGCCAAGTGTTGTCTGCCACAGATACGCAGTATTTT. The genes are TRBV3-1 (or the pseudogene TRBV3-2) and TRBJ2-3; D is unclear. V lost 1 base, J lost 2 bases, and 10 bases lay in between. The CDR3 has 15 residues. The germline gives CDR1 LGHDT, CDR2 YNNKEL (reference sequence).

The DNA of the CDR3 is TGTGCCAGCAGTGCCCGGGGACGACCGAATGAAAAACTGTTTTTT. Its protein is CASSARGRPNEKLFF. The chain recombines TRBV9 with TRBJ1-4; D is possibly TRBD1 (5 bases). Per the germline V gene, CDR1 is SGDLS and CDR2 is YYNGEE. V dropped 5 bases and J dropped 5 bases, with 16 bases sitting between them. The CDR3 is 15 amino acids.

The rearrangement links TRBV28 to TRBJ2-7, with D uncertain. CDR1 is MDHEN, CDR2 SYDVKM, per germline. CDR3 length equals 13 residues. Deletions cut 2 bases from V and 2 bases from J, with 7 bases between. CDR3 amino acids: CASSLSFTYEQYF. The CDR3 DNA reads as TGTGCCAGCAGTTTAAGTTTTACCTACGAGCAGTACTTC.

J is TRBJ2-1 and V is TRBV9; TRBD1 might be the D (5 bases). V dropped 3 bases and J dropped 5 bases, with 9 bases sitting between them. CDR3 size: 13 residues. Germline loops: CDR1 SGDLS, CDR2 YYNGEE. CDR3 loop: CASSGTGNNEQFF. The CDR3 bases are TGTGCCAGCAGCGGAACAGGTAACAATGAGCAGTTCTTC.

CDR3 sequence reads: CASSLSGGNEKLFF. As DNA, the CDR3 is TGTGCCAGCAGCTTATCCGGGGGGAATGAAAAACTGTTTTTT. The genes are TRBV11-2 and TRBJ1-4, with D maybe TRBD1 (5 bases). Germline loops: CDR1 SGHAT, CDR2 FQNNGV. The CDR3 totals 14 residues. V lost 2 bases, J lost 5 bases, and 9 bases lay in between.

The chain links TRBV2 to TRBJ1-1; maybe TRBD1 (5 bases). The CDR3 is 14 amino acids. Trimming stripped 6 bases from V and 5 bases from J, with 16 bases between. CDR1 is SNHLY, CDR2 FYNNEI, per germline. Written as DNA, the CDR3 is TGTGCCAGCAGGACCCTCGACGGGGGGACTGAAGCTTTCTTT. The encoded protein is CASRTLDGGTEAFF.

The CDR3 spells CATNPTSSNRGPRNTIYF. DNA for the CDR3: TGTGCCACCAACCCAACCTCCTCCAACAGGGGGCCTAGAAACACCATATATTTT. The chain carries TRBV5-8 and TRBJ1-3, with 9 bases identical to TRBD1. In germline, CDR1 is SGHTS, CDR2 YDEGEE. After removal of 9 bases from V and 5 bases from J, the junction contained 21 bases not matched to a gene. The CDR3 has 18 amino acids.

The chain is built from TRBV6-5 and TRBJ1-5; 7 nucleotides match TRBD1. CDR3 size: 15 residues. The germline V gene has CDR1 MNHEY and CDR2 SVGAGI. The trim removed 0 bases at V and 7 bases at J, leaving 6 bases unmatched. The CDR3 DNA reads TGTGCCAGCAGTTACTCTCAGACAGGGCTCCAGCCCCAGCATTTT. This encodes CASSYSQTGLQPQHF.

This chain joins TRBV12-5 and TRBJ1-1, with D tentatively TRBD1 (5 bases). Germline V CDR1 and CDR2: LGHNT, FRNRAP. This CDR3 is built from 16 residues. Trimming stripped 2 bases from V and 3 bases from J, with 16 bases between. The DNA for the CDR3 is TGTGCTAGTGGTTTGTATTGGGGCCAGCTGGACACTGAAGCTTTCTTT. Its translation: CASGLYWGQLDTEAFF.

The J gene is TRBJ1-5, the V gene TRBV24-1; 7 bases fit TRBD1. CDR1 is KGHDR and CDR2 is SFDVKD in the germline V gene. Trimming removed 4 bases from V and 7 bases from J; junction bases left unmatched: 15. The CDR3 consists of 17 residues. The CDR3 DNA follows: TGTGCCACCAGTGAAGCATACGGGACAGTAGGGAGGCAGCCCCAGCATTTT. Translation: CATSEAYGTVGRQPQHF.

This chain uses TRBV6-5 with TRBJ1-2; 7 bases are a match to TRBD1. The CDR3 sequence is 14 residues long. The ends lost 6 bases at V and 4 bases at J; junction bases unmatched: 8. Germline assignment: CDR1 MNHEY and CDR2 SVGAGI. The CDR3 protein is CASSGLGTVYGYTF. DNA for the CDR3: TGTGCCAGCAGCGGACTGGGGACAGTCTATGGCTACACCTTC.

This clone was seen more than once but under ten times. V gene TRBV19 combines with J gene TRBJ2-1, with 7 bases aligning to TRBD1. The CDR3 covers 15 residues. V trimming: 2 bases; J trimming: 7 bases; junction bases outside the gene matches: 8. Looked up from germline, CDR1 is LNHDA and CDR2 is SQIVND (reference sequence). CDR3 bases: TGTGCCAGTAGTATAACGGGGCAGGGGGAAAATGAGCAGTTCTTC. This gives the protein CASSITGQGENEQFF.

The CDR3 here is CASSYAEDEKLFF. The DNA for the CDR3 is TGTGCCAGTAGTTATGCAGAAGACGAAAAACTGTTTTTT. The V call is TRBV19, the J call TRBJ1-4; D unclear. This CDR3 is 13 amino acids long. Trimming pared 5 bases from V and 8 bases from J, leaving 12 bases between. Germline loops: CDR1 LNHDA, CDR2 SQIVND (reference sequence).